The 19 T cell receptor beta chains below were found in one sample sequenced in a study of human T cells and chemical hapten exposure. The time point here: pre-sensitization, week 0. Treatment given: therapeutic diphenylcyclopropenone sensitization with weekly scalp DPC. One entry per CDR3 protein results from TCRdb running MiXCR on the RACE reads. The table has about 98,000 distinct CDR3 sequences, approximately 11% seen once. Source: whole blood, taken in connection with sensitization to the hapten diphenylcyclopropenone (DPC). The receptor source for this set is a woman aged 55-70 years with alopecia areata. Some clones in this sample may be carry-over from other donors' samples.

In this sample, this clonotype turned up a few times. This chain connects TRBV3-1 to TRBJ1-2; no clear D. V lost 2 bases and J lost 4, with 11 bases in between. From germline, CDR1 is LGHDT and CDR2 YNNKEL (reference sequence). CDR3 length: 14 residues. DNA for the CDR3: TGTGCCAGCAGCCAAACGGGGAGTACCTATGGCTACACCTTC. It yields the protein CASSQTGSTYGYTF.

This clonotype has a count of ten or more. V usage is TRBV20-1 and J usage is TRBJ1-1; D is possibly TRBD1 (6 bases). The CDR3 contains 13 residues. Germline-derived CDR1 and CDR2 are DFQATT and SNEGSKA (reference sequence). Trimming took off 4 bases at V and 3 bases at J, with 12 bases between the two ends. The CDR3 region is CSAIKTGYTEAFF. CDR3 nucleotide sequence: TGCAGTGCTATCAAGACAGGATACACTGAAGCTTTCTTT.

About this clonotype itself: One base away lies a much larger clone, so this may be a sequencing read error. The rearrangement uses TRBV3-1 and TRBJ2-5; no reliable D call. Germline V lookup: CDR1 LGHDT, CDR2 YNNKEL (reference sequence). This CDR3 has 14 residues. The CDR3 region is CASSQDLAQGTQYF. CDR3 in DNA: TGTGCCAGCAGCCAAGATCTTGCTCAAGGGACCCAGTACTTC.

This clonotype has ten or more counts. The J gene is TRBJ1-2, the V gene TRBV6-1; D gene uncertain. V gave up 2 bases and J gave up 0 bases, with 19 bases separating them. CDR1 and CDR2 (germline): MNHNS, SASEGT. CDR3 length equals 18 residues. CDR3 coding DNA: TGTGCCAGCAGTGAATCGGGCAGCCGCCTGGGAGCTAACTATGGCTACACCTTC. Amino acid sequence: CASSESGSRLGANYGYTF.

This clonotype was picked up many times. Written as DNA, the CDR3 is TGTGCCAGCAGCGTAACGACAGGGGACAATCAGCCCCAGCATTTT. It translates to CASSVTTGDNQPQHF. The chain combines TRBV6-5 with TRBJ1-5, with 8 bases lining up with TRBD1. Trimming at V came to 6 bases and at J to 3 bases, leaving 7 bases not matched to a gene. The CDR3 runs 15 residues. In germline, CDR1 is MNHEY, CDR2 SVGAGI.

This clonotype was seen repeatedly, ten times or more. The chain couples TRBV6-6 to TRBJ1-1; no firm D call. Germline V lookup: CDR1 MNHNY, CDR2 SVGAGI (reference sequence). V lost 2 bases, J lost 4 bases, and 11 bases lay in between. The CDR3 covers 14 residues. The CDR3 DNA reads as TGTGCCAGCAGTTACCATTCTCGGGTCACTGAAGCTTTCTTT. This encodes CASSYHSRVTEAFF.

The sample holds many counts of this clonotype. The rearrangement uses TRBV12-3 or TRBV12-4 and TRBJ1-6; no firm D call. This CDR3 has 13 residues. V lost 8 bases, J lost 0 bases, and 5 bases lay in between. CDR3: CASASSYNSPLHF. CDR3 DNA: TGTGCCAGCGCCAGCTCCTATAATTCACCCCTCCACTTT.

The gene calls are TRBV3-1 and TRBJ2-5; possible D gene TRBD2, 5 bases. V lost 8 bases and J 7 bases, leaving 11 bases between the germline ends. The CDR3 is 11 amino acids. Germline lookup yields CDR1 LGHDT and CDR2 YNNKEL (reference sequence). For the CDR3, the DNA is TGTGCCAGCTCCGACGGGATGACCCAGTACTTC. As protein: CASSDGMTQYF.

The chain couples TRBV2 to TRBJ1-1; 7 bases agree with TRBD1. Germline V lookup: CDR1 SNHLY, CDR2 FYNNEI. The V gene end was trimmed by 0 bases and the J gene end by 5 bases; junction bases not matched to a gene: 6. This CDR3 is built from 15 residues. The CDR3 DNA reads as TGTGCCAGCAGTGAAGCAAGGGGGCGCAAGACTGAAGCTTTCTTT. This encodes CASSEARGRKTEAFF.

The chain combines TRBV7-9 with TRBJ2-7; D is undetermined. Trimming cost V 1 base and J 6 bases, with 16 bases left between them. CDR1 and CDR2 from the germline V gene are SEHNR and FQNEAQ (reference sequence). The CDR3 covers 15 residues. DNA for the CDR3: TGTGCCAGCAGCTTAGTGCCCTCAAGTCCCGGCGAGCAGTACTTC. Translating it yields CASSLVPSSPGEQYF.

The chain couples TRBV7-6 to TRBJ2-1, with a tentative D call TRBD2 (5 bases). The ends were cut back, 1 base at V and 0 bases at J, with 10 bases in the middle. The germline V gene has CDR1 SGHVS and CDR2 FNYEAQ. This CDR3 region has 16 residues. In DNA form, the CDR3 reads TGTGCCAGCAGCTTAGTACTAGAAATCTCCTACAATGAGCAGTTCTTC. Protein sequence: CASSLVLEISYNEQFF.

The gene calls are TRBV7-8 and TRBJ2-2; D is perhaps TRBD2 (6 bases). Germline loops: CDR1 SGHVS, CDR2 FQNEAQ. With 3 bases removed from V and 4 bases from J, the gap between germline ends came to 15 bases. The CDR3 sequence is 16 residues long. The CDR3 DNA follows: TGTGCCAGCAGCTTGGGGGAAGCGGGTATCACCGGGGAGCTGTTTTTT. The encoded protein is CASSLGEAGITGELFF.

Here the CDR3 reads CASSYSYSGRSTDTQYF. The CDR3 nucleotides are TGTGCCAGCAGTTACTCTTATAGCGGCAGAAGCACAGATACGCAGTATTTT. J is TRBJ2-3 and V is TRBV6-5; perhaps TRBD2 as D (6 bases). The CDR3 consists of 17 residues. The V end lost 0 bases, the J end lost 0 bases, and 13 bases lay between the germline ends. From germline, CDR1 is MNHEY and CDR2 SVGAGI.

Only a few counts were recorded for this clonotype. This rearrangement joins TRBV7-8 to TRBJ2-7; 7 bases align to TRBD1. The CDR3 sequence is 14 residues long. The junction had 8 bases not matched to a gene; V was cut back by 5 bases and J by 4 bases. From germline, CDR1 is SGHVS and CDR2 FQNEAQ. This CDR3 is CASSTRDSWYEQYF. The CDR3 DNA sequence: TGTGCCAGCAGCACACGGGACAGTTGGTACGAGCAGTACTTC.

This clonotype was observed at least ten times. The chain has TRBV6-1 and TRBJ1-1; weak D call: TRBD1 (5 bases). CDR1 and CDR2 from the germline V gene are MNHNS and SASEGT. CDR3 length: 15 amino acids. V dropped 10 bases and J dropped 0 bases, with 18 bases sitting between them. The CDR3 loop reads CATTLLDRVNTEAFF. Here the CDR3 DNA reads TGTGCCACCACATTACTTGACAGAGTGAACACTGAAGCTTTCTTT.

This clonotype was counted many times. The chain has TRBV20-1 and TRBJ2-1; D may be TRBD1 (5 bases). Germline assignment: CDR1 DFQATT and CDR2 SNEGSKA (reference sequence). V dropped 3 bases and J dropped 5 bases, with 14 bases sitting between them. The CDR3 is made up of 14 amino acids. The CDR3 DNA reads as TGCAGTGCTAGGGTCAGGGTCGAAGACAATGAGCAGTTCTTC. Its protein is CSARVRVEDNEQFF.

Ten or more counts support this clonotype. The rearrangement joins TRBV29-1 to TRBJ1-2; 7 bases line up with TRBD1. CDR3 length equals 12 residues. CDR1 SQVTM and CDR2 ANQGSEA come from the germline V gene. The trim removed 6 bases at V and 2 bases at J, leaving 3 bases unmatched. The CDR3 here is CSVRDSNYGYTF. The CDR3 DNA is TGCAGCGTGAGGGACAGCAACTATGGCTACACCTTC.

In its sample, this clonotype was seen a few times. This chain connects TRBV11-2 to TRBJ2-3; D is uncertain. CDR1 and CDR2 from the germline V gene are SGHAT and FQNNGV. V lost 2 bases, J lost 7 bases, and 4 bases lay in between. This CDR3 has 11 amino acids. CDR3 in amino acids: CASSLYNTQYF. The CDR3 nucleotides read TGTGCCAGCAGCTTATACAATACGCAGTATTTT.

The V and J genes are TRBV20-1 and TRBJ2-7, with a tentative D call TRBD2 (6 bases). The V end lost 6 bases, the J end lost 1 base, and 16 bases lay between the germline ends. Germline-derived CDR1 and CDR2 are DFQATT and SNEGSKA (reference sequence). The CDR3 contains 14 residues. CDR3 nucleotides: TGCAGTGCAACACTCGGGGGAAGATCCTACGAGCAGTACTTC. Amino acid sequence: CSATLGGRSYEQYF.